This TCR beta chain is from a study of blood T cell repertoires in COVID-19. Study-level background: Acute and convalescent COVID-19 samples came from the United States, Italy and Spain. Sources were T cells, B-cell-depleted T cells, or PBMCs; the material itself was cDNA or gDNA.

Per the study methods: Amplification with reference gene primers provided the estimates of nucleated cell counts. Measured with immunoSEQ multiplex PCR; TCRdb has only the in-frame clones, and not every one. The V and J calls and clone size come from that table; D and trimming were worked out from the DNA. Of 250,000 to 300,000 clones listed, 90% are singletons. The CDR3 sequence is 15 residues long. V was shortened by 0 bases and J by 4 bases, with 9 bases between the two germline ends. Germline CDR1 is SEHNR and CDR2 is FQNEAQ (reference sequence). Seattle patients were enrolled while actively infected and followed longitudinally.

The source is a woman aged 55-69 years with COVID-19, enrolled during active disease. The specimen was peripheral blood. This sequence joins TRBV7-9 and TRBJ1-4; a possible D gene is TRBD1 (5 bases). In DNA form, the CDR3 reads TGTGCCAGCAGCTTAGCTGCAGGGCTTAATGAAAAACTGTTTTTT. This translates into CASSLAAGLNEKLFF.